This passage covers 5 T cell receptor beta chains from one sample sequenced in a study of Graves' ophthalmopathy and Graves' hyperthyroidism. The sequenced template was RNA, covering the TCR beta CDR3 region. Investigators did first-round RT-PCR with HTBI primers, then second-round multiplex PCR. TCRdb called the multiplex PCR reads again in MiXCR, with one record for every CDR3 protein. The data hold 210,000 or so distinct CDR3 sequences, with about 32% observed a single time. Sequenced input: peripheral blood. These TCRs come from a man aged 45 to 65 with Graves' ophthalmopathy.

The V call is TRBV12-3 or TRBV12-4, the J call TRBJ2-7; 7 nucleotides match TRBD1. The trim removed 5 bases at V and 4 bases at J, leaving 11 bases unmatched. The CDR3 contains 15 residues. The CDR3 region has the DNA TGTGCCAGCAGTGTCCGGGACAGAGGGGTATACGAGCAGTACTTC. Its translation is CASSVRDRGVYEQYF.

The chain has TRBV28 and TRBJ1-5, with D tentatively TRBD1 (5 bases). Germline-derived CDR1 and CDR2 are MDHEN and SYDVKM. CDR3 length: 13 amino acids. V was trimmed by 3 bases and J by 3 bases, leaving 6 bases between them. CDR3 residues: CASSFGTNQPQHF. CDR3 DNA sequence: TGTGCCAGCAGTTTTGGGACCAATCAGCCCCAGCATTTT.

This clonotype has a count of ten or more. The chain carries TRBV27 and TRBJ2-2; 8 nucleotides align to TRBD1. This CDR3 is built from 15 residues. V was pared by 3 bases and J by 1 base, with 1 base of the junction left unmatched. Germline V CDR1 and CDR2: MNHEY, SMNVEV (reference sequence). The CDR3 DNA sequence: TGTGCCAGCAGTTTTGGGACAGGGAACACCGGGGAGCTGTTTTTT. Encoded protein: CASSFGTGNTGELFF.

The CDR3: CASSDTSSPLHF. In DNA form, the CDR3 reads TGTGCCAGCAGTGACACTTCTTCACCCCTCCACTTT. J is TRBJ1-6 and V is TRBV28; D not resolved. V gave up 5 bases and J gave up 9 bases, with 8 bases separating them. The CDR3 has 12 amino acids. CDR1 MDHEN and CDR2 SYDVKM come from the germline V gene.

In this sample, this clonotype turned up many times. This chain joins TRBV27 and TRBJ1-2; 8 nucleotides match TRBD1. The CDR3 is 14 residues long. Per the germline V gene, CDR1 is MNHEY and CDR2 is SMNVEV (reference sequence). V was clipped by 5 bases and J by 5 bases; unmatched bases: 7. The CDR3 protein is CASSDGQGLYGYTF. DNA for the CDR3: TGTGCCAGCAGTGACGGACAGGGATTGTATGGCTACACCTTC.